The sequence of this TCR beta chain was determined in a study of Ad26.COV2.S vaccination and SARS-CoV-2 variants. Background on the study: Vaccine-arm donor from the placebo-controlled COV1001 Ad26.COV2.S trial.

TCRdb's copy holds only in-frame clones and misses some; the assay was immunoSEQ multiplex PCR. The sample lists hundreds of thousands of clones, 80% to 90% occurring once. Germline values: CDR1 SGHTA, CDR2 FQGTGA. The CDR3 contains 13 residues. The V end lost 5 bases, the J end lost 6 bases, and 11 bases lay between the germline ends. Treatment noted: 19 received Ad26.COV2.S at low or high dose, single or two shots; several received placebo; per-sample allocation not given. All samples were drawn on day 63, counting from the first vaccine or placebo injection. The specimen comprised peripheral blood, sampled in a trial of Ad26.COV2.S vaccine versus placebo. This clonotype originated in a person between 18 and 59 years old who received the Ad26.COV2.S COVID-19 vaccine or a placebo. The V gene is TRBV7-3, the J gene TRBJ2-1; the D gene is possibly TRBD2 (5 bases). The CDR3 region is CASSAGPINEQFF. CDR3 in DNA: TGTGCCAGCAGCGCGGGTCCTATCAATGAGCAGTTCTTC.